This T cell receptor (beta chain) came from a study of cytomegalovirus exposure and HLA in healthy donors. V was trimmed by 1 base and J by 5 bases, leaving 9 bases between them. The CDR3 length is 13 residues. Germline lookup yields CDR1 LNHDA and CDR2 SQIVND (reference sequence). PCR was performed using 60 Vbeta and 13 Jbeta primers. TCRdb keeps only in-frame clones here, not all; method: immunoSEQ multiplex PCR. The sample records roughly 140,000 clones, around four fifths being singletons. The rearrangement uses TRBV19 and TRBJ2-7, with a weak D call TRBD1 (5 bases). The receptor was isolated from a boy aged 2-9 years in good health and CMV-seronegative. Sequenced input: PBMCs. The CDR3 coding sequence is TGTGCCAGTAGTATAGTTCCAGGGAACGAGCAGTACTTC. It specifies CASSIVPGNEQYF.